These T cell receptor beta chains were read from a single sample in a study of identifying expanded T cells in peripheral blood. The data were produced by immunoSEQ multiplex PCR, yet TCRdb's version contains in-frame clones alone and is incomplete. The sample has about 94,000 clones; roughly 90% are singletons. What was sequenced was blood. All receptors come from a person aged 18 to 70 in good health. CDR3s include the opening cysteine and the closing phenylalanine or tryptophan. The D gene is left open where the match is weak. Not all rows give a size; the values are once, few, many and, for expanded clones, a class.

TRBV2,-,TRBJ1-2,-,TGTGCCAGCCGTGAAGGGCCCCACCCGGGGGACTATGGCTACACCTTC,CASREGPHPGDYGYTF
TRBV7-2,-,TRBJ2-5,-,TGTGCCAGCAGCTTAGCGGGAGTGGGAGAGACCCAGTACTTC,CASSLAGVGETQYF
TRBV19,-,TRBJ1-1,-,TGTGCCAGTACCCGAAAGGGGGGGAGTGGTTCTGGTCCGTTGAACACTGAAGCTTTCTTT,CASTRKGGSGSGPLNTEAFF
TRBV27,-,TRBJ1-4,-,TGTGCCAGCAGATATGTGGCGGGTGGGCGTGAAAAACTGTTTTTT,CASRYVAGGREKLFF
TRBV5-1,TRBD2,TRBJ2-1,-,TGCGCCAGCAGCTTAGCGGGGAAACCCCCACACAATGAGCAGTTCTTC,CASSLAGKPPHNEQFF
TRBV7-8,TRBD1,TRBJ2-1,-,TGTGCCAGCAGCTTAGTTAACCGGGACAGTCAGTTCTTC,CASSLVNRDSQFF
TRBV6-5,TRBD2,TRBJ2-3,-,TGTGCCAGCAGGCTTAGCGGGAGCGGGGTCGATACGCAGTATTTT,CASRLSGSGVDTQYF
TRBV27,-,TRBJ1-3,-,TGTGCCAGCAGGGCAGGCGATAGCTCTGGAAACACCATATATTTT,CASRAGDSSGNTIYF
TRBV6-5,TRBD1,TRBJ1-1,-,TGTGCCAGCAGTCCAGAGACAGGGGGCAACACTGAAGCTTTCTTT,CASSPETGGNTEAFF
TRBV7-8,-,TRBJ2-2,-,TGTGCCACATCCCCGCTCCGCACCGGGGAGCTGTTTTTT,CATSPLRTGELFF
TRBV5-1,-,TRBJ1-5,few,TGCGCCAGCAGCTTGATGCCCAATCAGCCCCAGCATTTT,CASSLMPNQPQHF
TRBV19,TRBD2,TRBJ2-7,-,TGTGCCAGTAGCGGGGGGGCATTCCACGAGCAGTACTTC,CASSGGAFHEQYF
TRBV4-1,-,TRBJ1-6,-,TGCGCCAGCAGCCTTACACTCGGACGGGGTAATTCACCCCTCCACTTT,CASSLTLGRGNSPLHF
TRBV7-2,TRBD2,TRBJ2-2,-,TGTGCCAGCAGCTTAGCGGCACTAGCGGGAGTAAGGACCGGGGAGCTGTTTTTT,CASSLAALAGVRTGELFF
TRBV25-1,TRBD1,TRBJ2-1,once,TGTGCCAGCAGGGGGACAGGGGGAAATTACAATGAGCAGTTCTTC,CASRGTGGNYNEQFF
TRBV6-1,-,TRBJ1-2,few,TGTGCCAGCAGTAAAGGTTACGGTGGCTACACCTTC,CASSKGYGGYTF
TRBV5-6,-,TRBJ2-7,-,TGTGCCAGCAGCTTGGCCGGCAGGCCCTACGAGCAGTACTTC,CASSLAGRPYEQYF
TRBV18,-,TRBJ1-1,few,TGTGCCAGCTCACCCCAGAAGAACACTGAAGCTTTCTTT,CASSPQKNTEAFF
TRBV18,-,TRBJ1-2,-,TGTGCCAGCTCACCAAGTATAGGAGGGATATATGGCTACACCTTC,CASSPSIGGIYGYTF
TRBV5-1,TRBD1,TRBJ2-1,-,TGCGCCAGCAGCTTGAGGGTATTCGCGACAGGGGGTCACAATGAGCAGTTCTTC,CASSLRVFATGGHNEQFF
TRBV15,TRBD2,TRBJ2-5,-,TGTGCCACCAGCAGGCCCGTTCGTGGACTAGGGGAGACCCAGTACTTC,CATSRPVRGLGETQYF
TRBV30,TRBD2,TRBJ2-1,-,TGTGCCTGGAAGTATTTTCTTCCCATTAGCGGGGGCCCGCAAAGATCCTACAATGAGCAGTTCTTC,CAWKYFLPISGGPQRSYNEQFF
TRBV7-2,TRBD2,TRBJ2-4,-,TGTGCCAGCAGCCGGACCAGCGGGGCAGCCAAAAACATTCAGTACTTC,CASSRTSGAAKNIQYF
TRBV7-9,TRBD2,TRBJ2-2,-,TGTGCCAGCAGCCCTAGCGGGGGGTATACCCGGGAGCTGTTTTTT,CASSPSGGYTRELFF
TRBV27,TRBD2,TRBJ2-7,-,TGTGCCAGCAGTCTGGGACTAGCGGGTTTCGAGCAGTACTTC,CASSLGLAGFEQYF
TRBV6-1,TRBD2,TRBJ2-7,-,TGTGCCAGCATCCCTAGCGGGAGTTTCTACGAGCAGTACTTC,CASIPSGSFYEQYF
TRBV4-1,-,TRBJ1-6,-,TGCGCCAGCAGCCAAGGGAGCGGGCAGAGGAATAATTCACCCCTCCACTTT,CASSQGSGQRNNSPLHF
TRBV19,TRBD1,TRBJ1-5,-,TGTGCCAGTAGTATGACAGGGGGCAATCAGCCCCAGCATTTT,CASSMTGGNQPQHF
TRBV2,-,TRBJ2-7,-,TGTGCCAGCAGTGACACGGACTACCGGGCCGAGCAGTACTTC,CASSDTDYRAEQYF
TRBV7-9,-,TRBJ1-4,-,TGTGCCTACGGGAGGGGATCGGATGAAAAACTGTTTTTT,CAYGRGSDEKLFF
TRBV14,-,TRBJ1-5,-,TGTGCCAGCAGCCAAAGGGGTCAGCCCCAGCATTTT,CASSQRGQPQHF
TRBV9,-,TRBJ2-5,-,TGTGCCAGCAGCGACCAAGAGACCCAGTACTTC,CASSDQETQYF
TRBV2,-,TRBJ2-2,-,TGTGCCAGCAGTCTCCGGGACGGAGCGTACACCGGGGAGCTGTTTTTT,CASSLRDGAYTGELFF
TRBV18,-,TRBJ2-7,-,TGTGCCAGCTCTGCGGGACCCTCCTACGAGCAGTACTTC,CASSAGPSYEQYF
TRBV5-8,TRBD2,TRBJ2-2,few,TGTGCCAGCAACCCGGGGGGAACCGGGGAGCTGTTTTTT,CASNPGGTGELFF
TRBV6-5,-,TRBJ2-7,-,TGTGCCAGCAGTTCCACGTTTTCGGTTCGCGAGCAGTACTTC,CASSSTFSVREQYF
TRBV6-6,-,TRBJ1-4,few,TGTGCCAGCAGTTACTCGTCGATAGGGGCCCGTGAAAAACTGTTTTTT,CASSYSSIGAREKLFF